One T cell receptor (beta chain) is described in this entry. The assay was immunoSEQ multiplex PCR, and TCRdb's table has in-frame clones only and misses some. Found here are about 170,000 clones, about 85% of them singletons; the top ten hold under 7.5%. The source of the sample is a study of blood T cell repertoires in COVID-19. Study summary: Material from acute and convalescent COVID-19 was sourced from the United States, Italy and Spain. T cells, B-cell-depleted T cells, or PBMCs provided the cDNA or gDNA that served as material.

Germline assignment: CDR1 MNHEY and CDR2 SVGEGT. V shed 5 bases and J 4 bases; nucleotides not matched to a gene: 13. This CDR3 comprises 18 residues. The chain links TRBV6-2 or TRBV6-3 to TRBJ2-1; 11 bases match TRBD2. Input material: peripheral blood. The TCR sequence derives from a man older than 75 with COVID-19, enrolled during active disease. The chain's CDR3 is CASSQYTGLAGVYNEQFF. The CDR3 nucleotides are TGTGCCAGCAGTCAATATACCGGACTAGCGGGTGTTTACAATGAGCAGTTCTTC.